Listed below are T cell receptor beta chains from one sample, sequenced in a study of CXCR3-negative and CXCR3-positive naive CD8 T cells. TCRdb reprocessed the 5' RACE reads and reports one entry per CDR3 protein, with no DNA. This listing includes 100,000 to 150,000 distinct CDR3 sequences. The sequencing input was naive CXCR3- CD8+ T cells from blood. These receptor sequences come from a human donor in good health. Some clones in this sample may be carry-over from other donors' samples. CDR3s include the opening cysteine and the closing phenylalanine or tryptophan.

TRBV6-6	TRBJ2-5	CASSYSASGGALGETQYF
TRBV6-5	TRBJ2-7	CASSYSPAYEQYF
TRBV28	TRBJ2-7	CASRAGGLYEQYF
TRBV29-1	TRBJ2-2	CSVKLAGFAGELFF
TRBV20-1	TRBJ1-2	CSARGLEQSITHGYTF
TRBV10-3	TRBJ2-1	CAISRQGSLNEQFF
TRBV29-1	TRBJ2-2	CSVEGTSGSGTGELFF
TRBV11-2	TRBJ2-7	CASSLISAITYEQYF
TRBV7-9	TRBJ1-4	CASSDPGDPNEKLFF
TRBV12-3/TRBV12-4	TRBJ2-5	CASSLKEGEETQYF
TRBV7-8	TRBJ2-1	CASSLVTSGYNEQFF
TRBV21-1	TRBJ2-6	CASTSKGTGGASGANVLTF
TRBV6-4	TRBJ2-2	CASSDSSRHTGELFF
TRBV28	TRBJ2-1	CASSFDLVGVEQFF
TRBV29-1	TRBJ1-2	CSVKGANYGYTF
TRBV12-3/TRBV12-4	TRBJ2-3	CASPRGDTQYF
TRBV6-5	TRBJ1-2	CASSVQGGSYGYTF
TRBV2	TRBJ2-7	CASSEITGGPSEQYF
TRBV5-1	TRBJ1-5	CASSLSGQGNQPQHF
TRBV28	TRBJ2-7	CASNLRQGADEQYF
TRBV6-2/TRBV6-3	TRBJ2-1	CASSETWSSYNEQFF
TRBV12-3/TRBV12-4	TRBJ2-5	CASRDGETQYF
TRBV19	TRBJ2-7	CASTGTGNSYEQYF
TRBV7-9	TRBJ2-1	CASSPPRSGGDNEQFF
TRBV5-6	TRBJ2-1	CASSLGSGGIYNEQFF
TRBV12-3/TRBV12-4	TRBJ2-7	CASSISRDSEQYF
TRBV28	TRBJ2-2	CASTPLEGAWTGELFF
TRBV23-1	TRBJ2-5	CAGSPDQETQYF
TRBV7-9	TRBJ2-1	CASGTSGSGPYNEQFF
TRBV6-2/TRBV6-3	TRBJ2-7	CASTLGQGAYEQYF
TRBV3-1	TRBJ2-5	CASSQGQGAWETQYF
TRBV12-3/TRBV12-4	TRBJ2-1	CASSSAHPIGPRIDEQFF
TRBV5-1	TRBJ2-6	CASSLVGFTGSTTGANVLTF
TRBV3-1	TRBJ2-5	CASSPIHRLAGGETQYF
TRBV9	TRBJ2-5	CASSVGDETQYF
TRBV29-1	TRBJ2-3	CSVEVLMTDTQYF
TRBV16	TRBJ2-7	CASSQSGPFWEQYF
TRBV7-9	TRBJ2-4	CASSGGGQFTNWLAKNIQYF
TRBV6-4	TRBJ1-2	CASSDSMPRDYGYTF